The clone carrying this TCR beta chain was picked up many times. As yet, its antigen is unknown. One entry per CDR3 protein, called by TCRdb with MiXCR from the 5' RACE reads. The profile shows some 320,000 distinct CDR3 sequences, over 11% of them singletons. The entry originates in a study of T-cell memory formation after mild COVID-19. Across the whole study: For the most part, TCR clusters were specific to one donor. Notes on the study in general: Prior to infection, memory already included some responding clones, suggesting cross-reactive memory joined.

Trimming took 5 bases from V and 1 from J, leaving 10 bases between them. CDR1 and CDR2 (germline): SGHKS, YYEKEE (reference sequence). CDR3 length: 13 residues. The specimen was PBMCs or a T cell subset sorted from them (not recorded which). The sequence derives from a man between 18 and 35 years old who had mild COVID-19 (a few samples of this study predate the infection). Cell type and time point are not known. The V gene is TRBV5-5, the J gene TRBJ2-7; D is perhaps TRBD1 (5 bases). The CDR3 coding sequence is TGTGCCAGCAGTTCTGACAGATCCTACGAGCAGTACGTC. Translating gives CASSSDRSYEQYV.